The TCR beta chain under discussion was sequenced for a study of blood T cell repertoires in COVID-19. Study details: Sites in the United States, Italy and Spain provided acute and convalescent COVID-19 samples. T cells, B-cell-depleted T cells, or PBMCs provided the cDNA or gDNA that served as material.

In the authors' workflow: Nucleated cell number was recorded as an estimate derived from reference gene primer amplification. The repertoire was sequenced with immunoSEQ multiplex PCR; TCRdb's copy has only in-frame clones and lacks some. V, J and clone size reflect that table, while D and trimming were determined from the DNA. Of about 200,000 clones listed, about 89% are singletons. The length of the CDR3 is 16 residues. The germline CDR1 and CDR2 sequences are KGHSH and LQKENI. The V segment lost 3 bases and the J segment 7 bases; nucleotides outside the gene matches: 12. This TCR was sampled from a man between 40 and 49 years old with acute or convalescent COVID-19. Material: peripheral blood. V gene TRBV18 combines with J gene TRBJ1-2; 9 positions agree with TRBD1. CDR3 coding DNA: TGTGCCAGCTCACCCTCTTTCCCGGGACAGGGCCGTGGCTACACCTTC. It codes for CASSPSFPGQGRGYTF.